This T cell receptor (beta chain) comes out of a study of human T cells and chemical hapten exposure. Whole-study context: Alopecia universalis, totalis or areata was present in patients who were mostly female.

Time point indicated: pre-sensitization, week 0. Noted treatment: therapeutic diphenylcyclopropenone sensitization with weekly scalp DPC. This CDR3 has 15 residues. CDR1 and CDR2 from the germline V gene are SGHTA and FQGNSA. V shed 1 base and J shed 4 bases, with 13 bases lying between them. Authors' processing steps: Sample TCR counts, which ranged from about 20,000 to 690,600, had a median of approximately 95,000. Each CDR3 protein gets one entry after TCRdb re-called the RACE reads with MiXCR. These V and J calls rely on TCRdb rather than the paper's analysis. The sample includes 95,000 to 150,000 distinct CDR3 sequences, approximately 13% of them seen just once.

The origin of this receptor is a woman aged 18-29 years with alopecia areata. Some clones in this sample may be carry-over from other donors' samples. J is TRBJ1-1 and V is TRBV7-2; D may be TRBD1 (5 bases). Here the sequenced sample was whole blood, taken in connection with sensitization to the hapten diphenylcyclopropenone (DPC). The CDR3 region is CASSLDPGRGTEAFF. DNA of the CDR3: TGTGCCAGCAGCTTAGACCCAGGGCGCGGCACTGAAGCTTTCTTT.